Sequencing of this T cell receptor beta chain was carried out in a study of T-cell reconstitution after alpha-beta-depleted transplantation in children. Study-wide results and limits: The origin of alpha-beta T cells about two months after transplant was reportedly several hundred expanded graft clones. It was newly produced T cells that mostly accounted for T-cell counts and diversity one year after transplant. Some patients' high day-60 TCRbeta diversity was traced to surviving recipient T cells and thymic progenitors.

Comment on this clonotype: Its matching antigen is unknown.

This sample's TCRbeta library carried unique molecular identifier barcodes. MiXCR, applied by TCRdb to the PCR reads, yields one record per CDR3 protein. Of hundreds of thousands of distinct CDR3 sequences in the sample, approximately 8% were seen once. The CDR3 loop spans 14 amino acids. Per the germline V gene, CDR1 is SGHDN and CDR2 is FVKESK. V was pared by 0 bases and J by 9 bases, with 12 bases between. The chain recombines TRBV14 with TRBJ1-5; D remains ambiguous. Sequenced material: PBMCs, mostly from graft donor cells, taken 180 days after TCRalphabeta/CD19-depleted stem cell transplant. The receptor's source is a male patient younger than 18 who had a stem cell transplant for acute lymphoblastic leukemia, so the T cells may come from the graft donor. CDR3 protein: CASSQERSLLPQHF. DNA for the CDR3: TGTGCCAGCAGCCAAGAAAGGTCCCTCTTGCCCCAGCATTTT.